These 16 T cell receptor beta chains share one sample of origin, sequenced in a study of T-cell memory formation after mild COVID-19. TCRdb reprocessed the 5' RACE reads with MiXCR, giving one entry per CDR3 protein. The data hold approximately 240,000 distinct CDR3 sequences, with roughly 15% observed a single time. Sequences were obtained from PBMCs or a T cell subset sorted from them (not recorded which). These receptors all stem from a man aged 18 to 29 who had mild COVID-19 (a few samples of this study predate the infection). Cell type and time point are not known.

The gene calls are TRBV5-1 and TRBJ2-3; D not certain. The V end lost 0 bases, the J end lost 1 base, and 12 bases lay between the germline ends. This CDR3 has 16 amino acids. Germline loops: CDR1 SGHRS, CDR2 YFSETQ. The CDR3 DNA reads as TGCGCCAGCAGCTTGGCCGTCGGCACCGGCACAGATACGCAGTATTTT. This encodes CASSLAVGTGTDTQYF.

This clonotype was found many times. The chain has TRBV7-9 and TRBJ2-3, with D perhaps TRBD1 or TRBD2 (5 bases each). Trimming took 5 bases from V and 2 from J, leaving 14 bases between them. CDR3 length: 15 residues. Germline CDR1 SEHNR, CDR2 FQNEAQ (reference sequence). The CDR3 DNA reads TGTGCCAGCAGCCCCCGGGGCAGTTACACAGATACGCAGTATTTT. Protein: CASSPRGSYTDTQYF. The full variable domain, in which reference TRBV7-9 and TRBJ2-3 provide the parts outside the CDR3, is DTGVSQNPRHKITKRGQNVTFRCDPISEHNRLYWYRQTLGQGPEFLTYFQNEAQLEKSRLLSDRFSAERPKGSFSTLEIQRTEQGDSAMYLCASSPRGSYTDTQYFGPGTRLTVL.

At least ten counts were recorded for this clonotype. The rearrangement links TRBV7-2 to TRBJ1-5; D gene uncertain. This CDR3 has 15 amino acids. The germline gives CDR1 SGHTA, CDR2 FQGNSA. V lost 1 base and J 4 bases, leaving 11 bases between the germline ends. The CDR3 is CASSLVGGQNQPQHF. CDR3 nucleotide sequence: TGTGCCAGCAGCTTAGTAGGAGGTCAGAATCAGCCCCAGCATTTT.

The chain combines TRBV4-3 with TRBJ1-3; D unclear. CDR3 length: 13 amino acids. Looked up from germline, CDR1 is LGHNA and CDR2 is YSLEER. The V and J ends lost 0 bases and 4 bases respectively, with 4 bases between them. CDR3 bases: TGCGCCAGCAGCCAAGAACGAGGAAACACCATATATTTT. This gives the protein CASSQERGNTIYF.

The V and J genes are TRBV27 and TRBJ2-7; 12 nucleotides align to TRBD2. V lost 6 bases, J lost 5 bases, and 8 bases stayed unmatched. The CDR3 runs 15 residues. Germline V lookup: CDR1 MNHEY, CDR2 SMNVEV (reference sequence). The CDR3 bases are TGTGCCAGCAGGAAGCTAGCGGGGGGGAATGACGAGCAGTACGTC. It specifies CASRKLAGGNDEQYV.

Ten or more counts support this clonotype. The chain carries TRBV12-3 or TRBV12-4 and TRBJ2-3; D perhaps matches TRBD1 (6 bases). The CDR3 has 16 amino acids. Trimming took 6 bases from V and 0 from J, leaving 16 bases between them. CDR3 residues: CASRSDRPPSTDTQYF. CDR3 DNA sequence: TGTGCCAGCAGGTCAGACAGGCCACCTAGCACAGATACGCAGTATTTT.

This clonotype was counted between two and nine times. The chain is built from TRBV5-5 and TRBJ1-1, with 9 bases fitting TRBD1. Germline V gene lookup returns CDR1 SGHKS and CDR2 YYEKEE (reference sequence). Trimming cost V 4 bases and J 3 bases; bases outside gene matches: 4. The CDR3 extends over 14 amino acids. The CDR3 loop is CASSGRTGDTEAFF. The DNA of the CDR3 is TGTGCCAGCAGCGGCCGGACAGGGGACACTGAAGCTTTCTTT. Drawing the rest from reference TRBV5-5 and TRBJ1-1, the complete variable domain is DAGVTQSPTHLIKTRGQQVTLRCSPISGHKSVSWYQQVLGQGPQFIFQYYEKEERGRGNFPDRFSARQFPNYSSELNVNALLLGDSALYLCASSGRTGDTEAFFGQGTRLTVV.

This clonotype has only a few counts. The chain combines TRBV6-5 with TRBJ2-2, with TRBD2 matching over 7 bases. This CDR3 is 13 amino acids long. Per germline, CDR1 MNHEY and CDR2 SVGAGI. The V segment lost 10 bases and the J segment 7 bases; nucleotides outside the gene matches: 9. CDR3 in amino acids: CATNEGRGGELFF. The CDR3 region has the DNA TGTGCCACCAACGAGGGGAGGGGCGGGGAGCTGTTTTTT.

This clonotype was found a few times. The chain combines TRBV11-2 with TRBJ2-1, with D possibly being TRBD1 (6 bases). Germline lookup yields CDR1 SGHAT and CDR2 FQNNGV. The CDR3 runs 16 residues. Trimming took off 5 bases at V and 2 bases at J, with 16 bases between the two ends. Here the CDR3 DNA reads TGTGCCAGCAGCACCGGGACCAGGGGTCCCTACAATGAGCAGTTCTTC. Translating it yields CASSTGTRGPYNEQFF.

The chain employs TRBV7-9 and TRBJ2-5; D may match TRBD1 or TRBD2 (5 bases each). The V gene lost 5 bases and the J gene lost 5 bases, with 27 bases spanning the gap. Germline lookup yields CDR1 SEHNR and CDR2 FQNEAQ (reference sequence). The CDR3 contains 18 residues. The CDR3 reads CASSGPEESPLRDETQYF. Here the CDR3 DNA reads TGTGCCAGCAGCGGTCCAGAAGAATCGCCACTACGGGACGAGACCCAGTACTTC.

This clonotype came up many times. The chain recombines TRBV20-1 with TRBJ1-2; D is unclear. Trimming pared 6 bases from V and 2 bases from J, leaving 13 bases between. Germline-derived CDR1 and CDR2 are DFQATT and SNEGSKA (reference sequence). The CDR3 length is 13 residues. The CDR3 is CSAMGGGNYGYTF. CDR3 nucleotides: TGCAGTGCCATGGGAGGTGGGAACTATGGCTACACCTTC.

This clonotype has at least ten counts. The V and J genes are TRBV5-1 and TRBJ2-7, with D unclear. Germline loops: CDR1 SGHRS, CDR2 YFSETQ. CDR3 length: 12 amino acids. V gave up 4 bases and J gave up 6 bases, with 11 bases separating them. This CDR3 is CASSLTPFEQYF. The CDR3 DNA is TGCGCCAGCAGCCTGACTCCTTTCGAGCAGTACTTC. Full variable domain (remainder filled in from reference TRBV5-1 and TRBJ2-7): KAGVTQTPRYLIKTRGQQVTLSCSPISGHRSVSWYQQTPGQGLQFLFEYFSETQRNKGNFPGRFSGRQFSNSRSEMNVSTLELGDSALYLCASSLTPFEQYFGPGTRLTVT.

This clonotype was observed a handful of times. The chain joins TRBV5-1 to TRBJ1-5; unclear D gene. The germline CDR1 and CDR2 sequences are SGHRS and YFSETQ. This CDR3 region has 16 residues. Trimming cost V 1 base and J 0 bases, with 11 bases left between them. In DNA, the CDR3 is TGCGCCAGCAGCTTGTTAAGGAAGAATAGCAATCAGCCCCAGCATTTT. This translates into CASSLLRKNSNQPQHF.

This clonotype was found a few times. V gene TRBV4-3 combines with J gene TRBJ1-5; D may be TRBD1 (5 bases). The CDR3 has 15 residues. V was trimmed by 0 bases and J by 11 bases, leaving 17 bases between them. Germline assignment: CDR1 LGHNA and CDR2 YSLEER. The CDR3 coding sequence is TGCGCCAGCAGCCAAGATCGTAGTAGGGGATCAGCCCAGCATTTT. It translates to CASSQDRSRGSAQHF.

The chain couples TRBV29-1 to TRBJ2-1; D is possibly TRBD2 (6 bases). Germline lookup yields CDR1 SQVTM and CDR2 ANQGSEA. The CDR3 contains 14 residues. Between the trimmed V and J ends, which lost 7 bases and 0 bases, there was a span of 13 bases. DNA of the CDR3: TGCAGCGACGCGCGGGGTACCTCCTACAATGAGCAGTTCTTC. Amino acids: CSDARGTSYNEQFF.

V is TRBV4-3 and J is TRBJ2-1, with D perhaps matching TRBD1 (6 bases). CDR1 and CDR2 (germline): LGHNA, YSLEER. The CDR3 length is 17 residues. Trimming left V 0 bases short and J 2 bases short, with 14 bases between. The DNA for the CDR3 is TGCGCCAGCAGCCAAGATCAGGGGACGGACACCTACAATGAGCAGTTCTTC. Translating it yields CASSQDQGTDTYNEQFF.